The sequence of this TCR beta chain was determined in a study of beta chain features in type 1 diabetes. Study context: There was similarity between patients and healthy donors in age, gender and cell yields.

In total, each donor contributed a single heparinised blood draw that averaged approximately 0.12 L. Germline loops: CDR1 LNHNV, CDR2 YYDKDF (reference sequence). The CDR3 loop spans 13 amino acids. The V end was cut by 0 bases, the J end by 8 bases, with 10 bases between. General study results and limits: For Type 1 diabetes patients, all four CD4+ subsets carried TCRB CDR3s that were moderately but significantly shorter. Whatever favoring of shorter templates PCR might show would apply equally to patients and controls. Insertions were fewer and deletions more numerous at VDJ junctions in type 1 diabetes patients.

Investigators reverse transcribed all isolated RNA, so they sequenced expressed TCRB transcripts. The method was immunoSEQ multiplex PCR; TCRdb's version includes in-frame clones alone and lacks a portion of them. The sample consists of some 280,000 clones, 13% to 15% of them appearing once. This clone showed up just a few times. Antigen: not known. The gene calls are TRBV15 and TRBJ1-2; D is unresolved. Sequenced input: naive CD4+ T cells from blood. The TCR sequence derives from a man in his thirties or forties with type 1 diabetes. CDR3 region: CATSRDQTEGYTF. CDR3 nucleotides: TGTGCCACCAGCAGAGATCAAACGGAGGGCTACACCTTC. The full variable domain, rest sourced from reference TRBV15 and TRBJ1-2, is DAMVIQNPRYQVTQFGKPVTLSCSQTLNHNVMYWYQQKSSQAPKLLFHYYDKDFNNEADTPDNFQSRRPNTSFCFLDIRSPGLGDTAMYLCATSRDQTEGYTFGSGTRLTVV.